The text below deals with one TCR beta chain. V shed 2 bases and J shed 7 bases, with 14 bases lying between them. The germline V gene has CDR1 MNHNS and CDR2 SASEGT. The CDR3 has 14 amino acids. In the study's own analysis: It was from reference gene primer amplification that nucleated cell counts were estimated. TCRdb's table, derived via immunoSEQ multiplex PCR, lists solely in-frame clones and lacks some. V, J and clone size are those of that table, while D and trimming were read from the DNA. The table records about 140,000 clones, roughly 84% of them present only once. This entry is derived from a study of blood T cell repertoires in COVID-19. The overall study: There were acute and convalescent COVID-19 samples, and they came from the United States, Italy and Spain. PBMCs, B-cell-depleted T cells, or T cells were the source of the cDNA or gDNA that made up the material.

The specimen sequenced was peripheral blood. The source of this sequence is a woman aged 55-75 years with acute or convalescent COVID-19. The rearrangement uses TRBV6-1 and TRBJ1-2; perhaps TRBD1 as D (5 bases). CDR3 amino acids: CASSEFPREGGYTF. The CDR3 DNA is TGTGCCAGCAGTGAATTTCCCAGGGAGGGTGGCTACACCTTC.